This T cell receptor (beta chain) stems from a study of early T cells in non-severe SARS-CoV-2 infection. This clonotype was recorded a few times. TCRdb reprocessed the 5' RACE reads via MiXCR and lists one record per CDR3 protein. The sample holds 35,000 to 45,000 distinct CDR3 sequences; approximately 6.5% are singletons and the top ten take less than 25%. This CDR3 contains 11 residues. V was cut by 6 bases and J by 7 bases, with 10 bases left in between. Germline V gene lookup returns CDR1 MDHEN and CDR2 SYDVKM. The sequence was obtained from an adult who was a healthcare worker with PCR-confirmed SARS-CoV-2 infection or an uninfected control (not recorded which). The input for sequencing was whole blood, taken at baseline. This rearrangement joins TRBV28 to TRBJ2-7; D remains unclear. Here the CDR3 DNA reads TGTGCCAGCAGCACCCACAGAGAGCAGTACTTC. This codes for CASSTHREQYF.